The rows below give T cell receptor beta chains drawn from one sample of a study of T-cell reconstitution after alpha-beta-depleted transplantation in children. TCRdb re-called the PCR reads through MiXCR, storing one row per CDR3 protein. Among 200,000 to 250,000 distinct CDR3 sequences listed, about 6.6% were seen once. Specimen: PBMCs, collected before TCRalphabeta/CD19-depleted stem cell transplant. All receptors derive from a boy aged 2 to 10 with acute lymphoblastic leukemia, due to receive a stem cell transplant. CDR3s include the opening cysteine and the closing phenylalanine or tryptophan. Each record gives: D gene, clone size, V gene, J gene, CDR3 length, CDR3 DNA, CDR3 protein. D genes are given only for firm matches. The size entry is marked missing in some rows and otherwise reads once, few, many or a size class.

D: NA; size: many; V: TRBV12-3/TRBV12-4; J: TRBJ2-3; length: 13; DNA: TGTGCCAGCAGCCCCAGGGGCGCAGATACGCAGTATTTT; CDR3: CASSPRGADTQYF
D: TRBD1; size: many; V: TRBV28; J: TRBJ1-1; length: 17; DNA: TGTGCCAGCAGTCCTTCGCAGGGGGCGGGAATGAACACTGAAGCTTTCTTT; CDR3: CASSPSQGAGMNTEAFF
D: TRBD1; size: medium-sized; V: TRBV29-1; J: TRBJ1-1; length: 16; DNA: TGCAGCGTTGAAAGGGGTAAGGGACAGGGGAACACTGAAGCTTTCTTT; CDR3: CSVERGKGQGNTEAFF
D: NA; size: many; V: TRBV7-8; J: TRBJ2-5; length: 11; DNA: TGTGCCAGCCGAATCCAAGAGACCCAGTACTTC; CDR3: CASRIQETQYF
D: TRBD1; size: NA; V: TRBV20-1; J: TRBJ1-2; length: 13; DNA: TGCAGTGCCTCGGCAGGGGGCGTGGGTGGCTACACCTTC; CDR3: CSASAGGVGGYTF
D: TRBD2; size: NA; V: TRBV11-2; J: TRBJ2-1; length: 19; DNA: TGTGCCAGCAGCTTAGATTGGACTAGCGGGAGAAGTTCTGGTAATGAGCAGTTCTTC; CDR3: CASSLDWTSGRSSGNEQFF
D: NA; size: NA; V: TRBV11-2; J: TRBJ2-5; length: 14; DNA: TGTGCCAGCAGCTTAATGGCGGTTCAAGAGACCCAGTACTTC; CDR3: CASSLMAVQETQYF
D: TRBD2; size: many; V: TRBV5-1; J: TRBJ2-5; length: 14; DNA: TGCGCCAGCAGCTCAGCGGACTCAGCGGGGGCCCAGTACTTC; CDR3: CASSSADSAGAQYF
D: NA; size: many; V: TRBV28; J: TRBJ2-3; length: 12; DNA: TGTGCCAGCGAAGGGTTTTTAGATACGCAGTATTTT; CDR3: CASEGFLDTQYF
D: NA; size: few; V: TRBV5-1; J: TRBJ1-1; length: 16; DNA: TGCGCCAGCAGCATTGGACCTCAGGGAAGGGGCACTGAAGCTTTCTTT; CDR3: CASSIGPQGRGTEAFF
D: NA; size: few; V: TRBV28; J: TRBJ1-4; length: 12; DNA: TGTGCCAGCAGTTTCGTCAACGACAGAGTGTTTTTT; CDR3: CASSFVNDRVFF
D: NA; size: many; V: TRBV10-2; J: TRBJ2-2; length: 15; DNA: TGCGCCAGCAGTGAGTCGGGGGTGAAAACCGGGGAGCTGTTTTTT; CDR3: CASSESGVKTGELFF
D: NA; size: many; V: TRBV28; J: TRBJ2-5; length: 14; DNA: TGTGCCAGCAGTACCGACAGTAATAAGAGACCCCAGTACTTC; CDR3: CASSTDSNKRPQYF
D: NA; size: many; V: TRBV5-1; J: TRBJ2-3; length: 13; DNA: TGCGCCAGCAGCCCCATGGGTCCAGATACGCAGTATTTT; CDR3: CASSPMGPDTQYF
D: TRBD1; size: many; V: TRBV7-2; J: TRBJ2-2; length: 16; DNA: TGTGCCAGCAGCCCGAGGGACAGGGAAAACACCGGGGAGCTGTTTTTT; CDR3: CASSPRDRENTGELFF
D: NA; size: NA; V: TRBV12-5; J: TRBJ2-7; length: 16; DNA: TGTGCTAGTGGTTTGGGAATGGCAGGGAGTGGCTACGAGCAGTACTTC; CDR3: CASGLGMAGSGYEQYF
D: TRBD1; size: NA; V: TRBV29-1; J: TRBJ2-1; length: 13; DNA: TGCAGCGTTGCTCCAACAGGGGCCGATGAGCAGTTCTTC; CDR3: CSVAPTGADEQFF
D: NA; size: few; V: TRBV2; J: TRBJ2-2; length: 13; DNA: TGTGCCGGACATGACAGTCCCGCCGGGGAGCTGTTTTTT; CDR3: CAGHDSPAGELFF
D: NA; size: many; V: TRBV11-2; J: TRBJ2-1; length: 14; DNA: TGTGCCAGCAGCAAAGACAGTACCTACAATGAGCAGTTCTTC; CDR3: CASSKDSTYNEQFF
D: NA; size: many; V: TRBV28; J: TRBJ2-2; length: 11; DNA: TGTGCCAGCAGTTTTCCCGGGGAGCTGTTTTTT; CDR3: CASSFPGELFF
D: TRBD1; size: many; V: TRBV6-2/TRBV6-3; J: TRBJ2-1; length: 16; DNA: TGTGCCAGCAGTTACTTAACGGACAGGGCCTACAATGAGCAGTTCTTC; CDR3: CASSYLTDRAYNEQFF
D: NA; size: NA; V: TRBV2; J: TRBJ1-2; length: 14; DNA: TGTGCCAGCAGTGAAGAGGGCAGGGGCCGGGGCTACACCTTC; CDR3: CASSEEGRGRGYTF
D: NA; size: many; V: TRBV18; J: TRBJ2-7; length: 14; DNA: TGTGCCAGCTCAACGTATGGACAAGCCTACGAGCAGTACTTC; CDR3: CASSTYGQAYEQYF
D: NA; size: NA; V: TRBV5-1; J: TRBJ1-2; length: 15; DNA: TGCGCCAGCAGCTTGGTGCTTTCCGCTAACTATGGCTACACCTTC; CDR3: CASSLVLSANYGYTF
D: TRBD2; size: many; V: TRBV12-3/TRBV12-4; J: TRBJ2-1; length: 15; DNA: TGTGCCAGCAGTTTAAGAGCGGGGAGGAAAAATGAGCAGTTCTTC; CDR3: CASSLRAGRKNEQFF
D: NA; size: many; V: TRBV4-3; J: TRBJ1-2; length: 14; DNA: TGCGCCAGCAGCCAAGATCGGGCCATTGATGGCTACACCTTC; CDR3: CASSQDRAIDGYTF
D: TRBD1; size: many; V: TRBV7-2; J: TRBJ2-3; length: 16; DNA: TGTGCCAGCAGCTACGGACAGGGTGTGTCGATAGATACGCAGTATTTT; CDR3: CASSYGQGVSIDTQYF
D: NA; size: many; V: TRBV29-1; J: TRBJ1-1; length: 13; DNA: TGCAGCGTTGAACGCGTCGTGAACACTGAAGCTTTCTTT; CDR3: CSVERVVNTEAFF
D: TRBD1; size: many; V: TRBV5-1; J: TRBJ2-7; length: 15; DNA: TGCGCCAGCAGCCCCGGACAGGGTAGCTCCTACGAGCAGTACTTC; CDR3: CASSPGQGSSYEQYF
D: NA; size: many; V: TRBV7-2; J: TRBJ2-6; length: 17; DNA: TGTGCCAGCAGCCCGAGATCCGTAAGGTCTGGGGCCAACGTCCTGACTTTC; CDR3: CASSPRSVRSGANVLTF
D: NA; size: many; V: TRBV21-1; J: TRBJ2-1; length: 11; DNA: TGTGCCAGCAGCAAAGACAATGAGCAGTTCTTC; CDR3: CASSKDNEQFF
D: NA; size: many; V: TRBV6-2/TRBV6-3; J: TRBJ2-6; length: 15; DNA: TGTGCCAGCGACAGTCCTTTCTCTGGGGCCAACGTCCTGACTTTC; CDR3: CASDSPFSGANVLTF
D: TRBD2; size: many; V: TRBV20-1; J: TRBJ2-5; length: 13; DNA: TGCAGTGCTAGGGGACTAGCAGAAGAGACCCAGTACTTC; CDR3: CSARGLAEETQYF
D: NA; size: few; V: TRBV5-1; J: TRBJ1-2; length: 15; DNA: TGCGCCAGCAGCTTGTTAGCCGGAACTAACTATGGCTACACCTTC; CDR3: CASSLLAGTNYGYTF
D: NA; size: NA; V: TRBV2; J: TRBJ2-5; length: 15; DNA: TGTGCCAGCAGTGAAGTCGGTACAGGGACAGAGACCCAGTACTTC; CDR3: CASSEVGTGTETQYF
D: NA; size: many; V: TRBV20-1; J: TRBJ2-7; length: 13; DNA: TGCAGCCCCCGGGCCCCTAGCTCCTACGAGCAGTACTTC; CDR3: CSPRAPSSYEQYF
D: NA; size: many; V: TRBV20-1; J: TRBJ1-6; length: 13; DNA: TGCAGTGCTAGGGGCTCCTATAATTCACCCCTCCACTTT; CDR3: CSARGSYNSPLHF
D: TRBD2; size: many; V: TRBV3-1; J: TRBJ2-2; length: 17; DNA: TGTGCCAGCAGCCAAGGGCTAGCGGGAGCAAACACCGGGGAGCTGTTTTTT; CDR3: CASSQGLAGANTGELFF
D: NA; size: NA; V: TRBV6-1; J: TRBJ2-7; length: 14; DNA: TGTGCCAGCAGTGAAGGGACGGAACCCTACGAGCAGTACTTC; CDR3: CASSEGTEPYEQYF
D: NA; size: many; V: TRBV20-1; J: TRBJ2-2; length: 14; DNA: TGCAGTGCTAGCCGGGTTACTGGGACCGGGGAGCTGTTTTTT; CDR3: CSASRVTGTGELFF
D: NA; size: many; V: TRBV4-3; J: TRBJ2-3; length: 13; DNA: TGCGCCAGCAGCCAAGATTTCACAGATACGCAGTATTTT; CDR3: CASSQDFTDTQYF
D: NA; size: many; V: TRBV5-6; J: TRBJ2-7; length: 13; DNA: TGTGCCAGCAGCAGGGGAGGCTCCTACGAGCAGTACTTC; CDR3: CASSRGGSYEQYF
D: NA; size: NA; V: TRBV11-1; J: TRBJ2-2; length: 18; DNA: TGTGCCAGCAGCCAGGGGCCGGGGCTGACGTCGAACACCGGGGAGCTGTTTTTT; CDR3: CASSQGPGLTSNTGELFF
D: TRBD1; size: many; V: TRBV29-1; J: TRBJ2-3; length: 13; DNA: TGCAGCTTAGACAGGGGTTTCACAGATACGCAGTATTTT; CDR3: CSLDRGFTDTQYF
D: NA; size: many; V: TRBV6-5; J: TRBJ2-1; length: 14; DNA: TGTGCCAGCCATCCGATGAGGGACAACAATGAGCAGTTCTTC; CDR3: CASHPMRDNNEQFF
D: NA; size: NA; V: TRBV6-2/TRBV6-3; J: TRBJ2-3; length: 14; DNA: TGTGCCAGCAGCCCGGGACCCTTTGGGGATACGCAGTATTTT; CDR3: CASSPGPFGDTQYF
D: NA; size: many; V: TRBV2; J: TRBJ2-7; length: 12; DNA: TGTGCCAGCAATCTAAGAACCTACGAGCAGTACTTC; CDR3: CASNLRTYEQYF
D: NA; size: few; V: TRBV11-1; J: TRBJ2-1; length: 15; DNA: TGTGCCAGCAGTGAAACAGCCCATACGTCCAATGAGCAGTTCTTC; CDR3: CASSETAHTSNEQFF
D: NA; size: few; V: TRBV5-6; J: TRBJ1-5; length: 14; DNA: TGTGCCAGCAGGTCCTGGGGGGGCAATCAGCCCCAGCATTTT; CDR3: CASRSWGGNQPQHF
D: NA; size: many; V: TRBV11-1; J: TRBJ2-6; length: 15; DNA: TGTGCCAGCAGCGTCCAGGGTTACGGGGCCAACGTCCTGACTTTC; CDR3: CASSVQGYGANVLTF
D: NA; size: many; V: TRBV7-9; J: TRBJ2-4; length: 14; DNA: TGTGCCAGCAGCTTATCACAACTCAAAAACATTCAGTACTTC; CDR3: CASSLSQLKNIQYF
D: NA; size: few; V: TRBV20-1; J: TRBJ2-1; length: 18; DNA: TGCAGTGCTAACGTTAATAGTGGAGGGCCGAGCTCCTACAATGAGCAGTTCTTC; CDR3: CSANVNSGGPSSYNEQFF
D: NA; size: few; V: TRBV29-1; J: TRBJ1-5; length: 16; DNA: TGCAGCGTCTTTGAGGGGGGCGGCACGGCTAATCAGCCCCAGCATTTT; CDR3: CSVFEGGGTANQPQHF
D: NA; size: few; V: TRBV9; J: TRBJ1-1; length: 16; DNA: TGTGCCAGCAGCCCCCCCTCCGCAGGGGAAAACACTGAAGCTTTCTTT; CDR3: CASSPPSAGENTEAFF
D: TRBD1; size: many; V: TRBV3-1; J: TRBJ1-2; length: 16; DNA: TGTGCCAGCAGCCAGAGGGCGGCCAGGGGGGATTATGGCTACACCTTC; CDR3: CASSQRAARGDYGYTF
D: TRBD1; size: few; V: TRBV7-9; J: TRBJ1-1; length: 13; DNA: TGTGCCAGCAGCTTTGAGGGGGCCACTGAAGCTTTCTTT; CDR3: CASSFEGATEAFF
D: NA; size: few; V: TRBV2; J: TRBJ1-2; length: 13; DNA: TGTGCCAGCAGTGAAGACGGATTCTATGGCTACACCTTC; CDR3: CASSEDGFYGYTF
D: NA; size: few; V: TRBV2; J: TRBJ2-5; length: 17; DNA: TGTGCCAGCAGTGAAAGACTCTCGCAGGGTCAAGATCGAGCCCAGTACTTC; CDR3: CASSERLSQGQDRAQYF
D: TRBD2; size: few; V: TRBV20-1; J: TRBJ2-2; length: 15; DNA: TGCAGTTTGAGTGCAGCGGGGTCGGGAACCGGGGAGCTGTTTTTT; CDR3: CSLSAAGSGTGELFF